The rows below give T cell receptor beta chains drawn from one sample of a study of shared clonotypes between healthy human individuals. Libraries were prepared by immunoSEQ multiplex PCR; TCRdb keeps only in-frame clonotypes and omits some of them. The table includes under 2,500,000 clones, approximately 94% detected once. The sample taken for sequencing was naive CD4+ T cells sorted from blood. The receptors were gathered from a man between 18 and 29 years old in good health. Each CDR3 is given with its conserved first and last residue. Fields, in order: CDR3 length, J gene, clone size, D gene, V gene, CDR3 protein, CDR3 DNA. The D gene is left open where the match is weak. A clone size is listed for some rows: how often the clone was seen (once, few, many), or a class if it is expanded.

>16|TRBJ2-7|.|.|TRBV25-1
CASSELSGRGSYEQYF
TGTGCCAGCAGTGAACTATCAGGGCGAGGCTCCTACGAGCAGTACTTC
>16|TRBJ1-2|.|TRBD1|TRBV7-3
CASSLTSGQGDYGYTF
TGTGCCAGCAGCTTAACCTCGGGACAGGGGGATTATGGCTACACCTTC
>14|TRBJ1-6|.|.|TRBV9
CASSREGVGSPLHF
TGTGCCAGCAGCCGGGAGGGAGTCGGCTCACCCCTCCACTTT
>15|TRBJ2-1|.|.|TRBV4-1
CASSQDVGRGNEQFF
TGCGCCAGCAGCCAAGATGTAGGGCGGGGCAATGAGCAGTTCTTC
>19|TRBJ2-6|.|TRBD1|TRBV7-9
CASSRYRGLVLSGANVLTF
TGTGCCAGCAGCAGATACAGGGGGCTTGTGTTATCTGGGGCCAACGTCCTGACTTTC
>13|TRBJ1-2|.|.|TRBV25-1
CASSDAGTYGYTF
TGTGCCAGCAGTGACGCCGGGACCTATGGCTACACCTTC
>14|TRBJ2-3|.|TRBD2|TRBV10-3
CAITGGRSTDTQYF
TGTGCCATAACTGGCGGGAGGAGCACAGATACGCAGTATTTT
>13|TRBJ1-1|.|.|TRBV7-2
CASSLHGATEAFF
TGTGCCAGCAGCTTACACGGGGCCACTGAAGCTTTCTTT
>15|TRBJ2-7|.|TRBD1|TRBV30
CAWTPRTGISYEQYF
TGTGCCTGGACCCCTCGGACAGGCATCTCCTACGAGCAGTACTTC
>13|TRBJ2-1|.|.|TRBV10-3
CAIRGGSNNEQFF
TGTGCCATCAGAGGGGGTAGTAACAATGAGCAGTTCTTC
>16|TRBJ1-5|.|.|TRBV10-1
CASSERTYGCHQPQHF
TGCGCCAGCAGTGAGCGGACATATGGTTGTCATCAGCCCCAGCATTTT
>16|TRBJ2-2|.|.|TRBV18
CASSPNRAPGTGELFF
TGTGCCAGCTCACCGAACAGGGCCCCGGGTACCGGGGAGCTGTTTTTT
>13|TRBJ2-5|.|.|TRBV6-5
CASSPGRRETQYF
TGTGCCAGCAGTCCGGGACGGCGGGAGACCCAGTACTTC
>14|TRBJ1-3|.|.|TRBV28
CASSGGNWGDTIYF
TGTGCCAGCAGTGGAGGCAACTGGGGGGACACCATATATTTT
>16|TRBJ1-2|.|.|TRBV18
CASSPLLDIGPYGYTF
TGTGCCAGCTCACCACTGCTGGACATAGGTCCCTATGGCTACACCTTC
>15|TRBJ2-7|once|TRBD1|TRBV6-1
CASSGDSHLAYEQYF
TGTGCCAGCAGTGGGGACAGTCACCTAGCCTACGAGCAGTACTTC
>14|TRBJ2-1|.|.|TRBV7-3
CASSPKIGPNEQFF
TGTGCCAGCAGTCCGAAGATCGGACCTAATGAGCAGTTCTTC
>13|TRBJ1-2|once|TRBD1|TRBV7-8
CASSKGQSYGYTF
TGTGCCAGCAGCAAGGGACAGTCCTATGGCTACACCTTC
>14|TRBJ2-3|.|TRBD2|TRBV7-9
CASRLAGVTDTQYF
TGTGCCAGTAGACTAGCGGGAGTCACAGATACGCAGTATTTT
>15|TRBJ1-4|.|TRBD1|TRBV30
CAWSPGTGGTEKLFF
TGTGCCTGGAGTCCCGGGACAGGGGGCACTGAAAAACTGTTTTTT
>13|TRBJ2-3|.|.|TRBV2
CASNPERTDTQYF
TGTGCCAGCAATCCGGAGAGGACAGATACGCAGTATTTT
>16|TRBJ2-7|.|TRBD1|TRBV4-3
CASSQEGQGSSYEQYF
TGCGCCAGCAGCCAAGAAGGACAGGGGAGTTCCTACGAGCAGTACTTC
>15|TRBJ1-4|.|TRBD1|TRBV7-2
CASSFAGTGGEKLFF
TGTGCCAGCAGCTTTGCCGGGACAGGGGGAGAAAAACTGTTTTTT
>18|TRBJ2-6|.|TRBD1|TRBV5-1
CASSLQAGGASGANVLTF
TGCGCCAGCAGCCTACAAGCAGGGGGCGCCTCTGGGGCCAACGTCCTGACTTTC
>11|TRBJ2-5|few|.|TRBV18
CASSPSETQYF
TGTGCCAGCTCACCTAGTGAGACCCAGTACTTC
>13|TRBJ2-7|.|TRBD2|TRBV18
CASSPTSDYEQYF
TGTGCCAGCTCACCGACTAGCGACTACGAGCAGTACTTC
>15|TRBJ2-7|.|TRBD1|TRBV19
CASSDTGTGDYEQYF
TGTGCCAGTAGCGACACCGGGACAGGGGACTACGAGCAGTACTTC
>12|TRBJ2-7|.|.|TRBV5-6
CASSLTSYEQYF
TGTGCCAGCAGCTTAACCTCCTACGAGCAGTACTTC
>14|TRBJ1-4|.|.|TRBV6-6
CASTRQLLYEKLFF
TGTGCCAGCACCAGACAGCTCCTTTATGAAAAACTGTTTTTT
>16|TRBJ2-2|.|TRBD2|TRBV6-1
CASSDNGGGDTGELFF
TGTGCCAGCAGTGACAACGGGGGGGGCGACACCGGGGAGCTGTTTTTT
>14|TRBJ2-3|.|TRBD1|TRBV5-6
CASSLTGGADTQYF
TGTGCCAGCAGCTTGACAGGGGGCGCAGATACGCAGTATTTT
>15|TRBJ1-1|.|.|TRBV4-2
CASSQASRQNTEAFF
TGTGCCAGCAGCCAAGCGTCTCGTCAAAACACTGAAGCTTTCTTT
>15|TRBJ1-4|.|TRBD1|TRBV30
CASDRGGGNAEKLFF
TGTGCCTCGGACAGGGGAGGGGGTAACGCTGAAAAACTGTTTTTT
>15|TRBJ1-6|.|.|TRBV2
CASEAGTVNNSPLHF
TGTGCCAGCGAGGCCGGGACTGTAAATAATTCACCCCTCCACTTT
>12|TRBJ1-5|.|.|TRBV2
CATARGVQPQHF
TGTGCCACCGCCCGGGGAGTACAGCCCCAGCATTTT
>13|TRBJ2-5|.|.|TRBV5-6
CASSRRGKETQYF
TGTGCCAGCAGCCGTAGAGGGAAAGAGACCCAGTACTTC
>14|TRBJ1-5|.|.|TRBV7-8
CASSNPGLNQPQHF
TGTGCCAGCAGCAACCCAGGGCTAAATCAGCCCCAGCATTTT
>14|TRBJ1-2|.|.|TRBV7-2
CASSPDAGNYGYTF
TGTGCCAGCAGCCCAGATGCCGGAAACTATGGCTACACCTTC
>14|TRBJ1-5|few|.|TRBV7-9
CASSSTEGHQPQHF
TGTGCCAGCAGCTCTACAGAGGGCCATCAGCCCCAGCATTTT
>17|TRBJ2-5|.|TRBD2|TRBV5-1
CASSWGGQSGGQETQYF
TGCGCCAGCAGCTGGGGAGGACAGAGCGGGGGCCAAGAGACCCAGTACTTC
>13|TRBJ2-5|.|.|TRBV27
CASSRAFQETQYF
TGTGCCAGCAGTCGGGCTTTCCAAGAGACCCAGTACTTC
>16|TRBJ2-2|.|TRBD2|TRBV7-6
CASSSFSGENTGELFF
TGTGCCAGCAGCTCTTTTAGCGGGGAAAACACCGGGGAGCTGTTTTTT
>14|TRBJ2-4|.|TRBD1|TRBV12-5
CASGLTGVRNIQYF
TGTGCTAGTGGTCTGACAGGGGTCAGGAACATTCAGTACTTC
>15|TRBJ1-5|.|.|TRBV19
CASSIQEGGNQPQHF
TGTGCCAGTAGTATTCAGGAAGGGGGCAATCAGCCCCAGCATTTT
>14|TRBJ1-6|.|.|TRBV19
CASNSGQPYSPLHF
TGTGCCAGTAATTCTGGACAGCCCTATTCACCCCTCCACTTT
>13|TRBJ1-1|.|.|TRBV30
CAWGLTGRTEAFF
TGTGCCTGGGGGTTAACAGGGAGAACTGAAGCTTTCTTT
>15|TRBJ2-2|.|TRBD1|TRBV7-9
CASSFGQGNTGELFF
TGTGCCAGCAGCTTTGGACAGGGGAACACCGGGGAGCTGTTTTTT
>15|TRBJ2-7|.|.|TRBV27
CASSSLGTGEAEQYF
TGTGCCAGCAGTTCCCTTGGGACCGGGGAAGCCGAGCAGTACTTC
>14|TRBJ2-7|.|.|TRBV10-3
CAISESTGTYEQYF
TGTGCCATCAGTGAGTCGACAGGGACTTACGAGCAGTACTTC
>16|TRBJ1-6|.|TRBD1|TRBV6-5
CASSSGTGVNNSPLHF
TGTGCCAGCAGTTCCGGGACAGGGGTCAATAATTCACCCCTCCACTTT
>14|TRBJ1-5|.|.|TRBV10-2
CASMDGGWSQPQHF
TGCGCCAGCATGGACGGAGGGTGGAGTCAGCCCCAGCATTTT
>14|TRBJ2-5|.|.|TRBV30
CAWMTPRSQETQYF
TGTGCCTGGATGACACCAAGATCCCAAGAGACCCAGTACTTC